This TCR beta chain comes out of a study of shared clonotypes between healthy human individuals (dated by TCRdb to about 2020). Background for the entire study: The cohort included a few men and a couple of women between 18 and 49 years of age. For each donor, CD4 naive and CD4 memory were each given three plates, CD8 naive was given two plates, and CD8 memory was given one plate. Blood TCR repertoires of five healthy adults were deeply sequenced to estimate repertoire size and the extent of clonotype sharing between individuals. Libraries were prepared and TCR repertoires were sequenced by different laboratories using diverse techniques, in order to increase sequencing depth and limit assay-specific biases. Leukapheresis yielded between about 0.85 and 10 billion PBMCs per donor.

Points the paper makes about the study in general: Based on pairwise subsampling, the degree of clonotype sharing among donors was expected to be affected by sequencing depth. Clonotypes shared by all four sorted-subset donors showed higher generation probabilities than non-shared clonotypes. Rarefaction of sorted-subset datasets indicated incomplete sequencing despite the large sequencing depth. Estimated clonotype richness was generally larger for naive than for memory subsets. Sampling was restricted to blood, and TCR repertoires in tissue are likely to differ from TCR repertoires in blood. When a few donors were compared, the shared fraction of clonotypes was around 5% for naive CD4, about 4% for naive CD8, roughly 2.5% for memory CD4, and 0.4% for memory CD8. Because the study included a small number of donors, the genetic and exposure-history diversity represented was limited.

Using the deep immunoSEQ assay, multiplex PCR amplified TCR CDR3 regions from genomic DNA. Genomic DNA extracted from each cell subset was distributed evenly over all wells of several immunoSEQ 96-well plates, and each plate served as one replicate. For sorted subsets, each replicate PCR was loaded with roughly 190 ng genomic DNA, equivalent to 32,000 or so T cell genomes. The purified libraries were quantified using a Qubit 3.0 fluorometer, sized with a Bioanalyzer 2100, and then quantified again using the KAPA Library Quantification kit. Each immunoSEQ 96-well plate was sequenced on its own single-read 150-cycle Illumina NextSeq 550 flow cell. In the paper's pipeline: Because the immunoSEQ output held only junctional sequences and lacked quality scores, the filtering could not match the filtering applied to full-length reads. To assign V/J genes and CDR3, sequences were annotated using PyIR, a Python wrapper for IgBLAST v1.9, with IMGT germline references. Reads were removed for weak V/J assignments (E-value above 1e-6), missing CDR3, stop codons, out-of-frame junctions, or ambiguous translated residues. V3J clonotypes were defined as sequences sharing the same inferred V gene, J gene, and CDR3 amino acid sequence. Percentage overlap between repertoires was calculated by dividing the number of shared unique clonotypes by the size of the smaller repertoire. Richness of each repertoire was evaluated using RTK rarefaction, the Chao1 estimator, and Recon v2.1 estimates of unobserved clonotypes. For all TCRbeta clonotypes obtained by the gDNA method from a few donors, generation probabilities were computed with OLGA. This is the immuneACCESS table as TCRdb keeps it, with only in-frame sequences that have V and J called. A part of the clones is gone; compared with another copy, unresolved V genes explain less than half, and the rest is unexplained. The V and J calls and clone size are taken from that table; D and trimming were inferred from the DNA. The sample yields fewer than 800,000 clones; just over 90% were counted once. In total, the top ten clones hold about a quarter of the sample.

Comments on this clone: Its antigen remains unidentified. Base qualities are not recorded, but no much larger clone differs from it by a single base.

The CDR3 has 12 amino acids, counting the end cysteine and phenylalanine. Of all the DNA, just the CDR3 is kept, 36 bases in frame from base 1. The junction shows trimming of 0 bases on V and 15 bases on J, and the gene matches do not reach 2 bases of it. The CDR1 and CDR2 encoded by the germline V gene are SGDLS and YYNGEE. CD8 naive samples were obtained by positive selection for CCR7 among CD45RO-negative cells, yielding a CD45RA+CCR7+ population from which TemRA cells were excluded. Healthy HIV-negative adults with no recently reported acute infections or vaccinations were included as donors. Every donor was a Caucasian adult living in Nashville, Tennessee, USA. Blood was collected by leukapheresis, and PBMCs were isolated by Ficoll-Histopaque density gradient centrifugation and then cryopreserved in liquid nitrogen vapor phase. Analytical flow cytometry was used to check the purity and quantity of each magnetically sorted T cell population. Genomic DNA was isolated from each sorted fraction and quantified by UV absorbance on a Nanodrop 2000c.

Here the chain combines TRBV9 and TRBJ2-1; 11 bases in between match TRBD2. The sequencing input was naive CD8+ T cells sorted from blood. The meaning of the sample's cell subset or site label: CD45RA+CCR7+. This TCR was sampled from a man under 40 in good health. For the CDR3, the sequence is CASSVGLAGPFF. The DNA is as follows: TGTGCCAGCAGCGTAGGACTAGCGGGACCGTTCTTC.